This entry features one T cell receptor (beta chain) sequence. Clones were read by immunoSEQ multiplex PCR, and TCRdb kept only the in-frame ones, dropping some. The profile shows hundreds of thousands of clones, 83% of them singletons. CDR1 is SGDLS, CDR2 YYNGEE, per germline. V lost 3 bases and J lost 4, with 14 bases in between. This CDR3 region has 15 residues. The entry originates in a study of blood T cell repertoires in COVID-19. Study as a whole: Material from acute and convalescent COVID-19 was sourced from the United States, Italy and Spain.

Participant-reported clinical history was the basis for cohort assignment. Sequenced sample: PBMCs or T cells enriched from blood (not recorded which). This clonotype was sampled from a woman in her forties or fifties who had been exposed to COVID-19. The chain has TRBV9 and TRBJ1-5; D gene uncertain. CDR3 nucleotide sequence: TGTGCCAGCAGCGCATCGGGGTCTGGGAATCAGCCCCAGCATTTT. As protein: CASSASGSGNQPQHF.